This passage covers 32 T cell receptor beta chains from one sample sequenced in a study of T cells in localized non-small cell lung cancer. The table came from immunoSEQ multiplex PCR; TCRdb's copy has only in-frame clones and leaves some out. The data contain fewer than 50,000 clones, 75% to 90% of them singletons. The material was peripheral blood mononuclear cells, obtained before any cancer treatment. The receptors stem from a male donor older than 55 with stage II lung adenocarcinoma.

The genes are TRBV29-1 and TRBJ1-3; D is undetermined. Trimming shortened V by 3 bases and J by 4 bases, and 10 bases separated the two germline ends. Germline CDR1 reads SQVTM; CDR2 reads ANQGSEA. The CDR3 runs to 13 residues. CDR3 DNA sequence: TGCAGCGTTGAGATAGCTGCGGGAAACACCATATATTTT. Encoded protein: CSVEIAAGNTIYF.

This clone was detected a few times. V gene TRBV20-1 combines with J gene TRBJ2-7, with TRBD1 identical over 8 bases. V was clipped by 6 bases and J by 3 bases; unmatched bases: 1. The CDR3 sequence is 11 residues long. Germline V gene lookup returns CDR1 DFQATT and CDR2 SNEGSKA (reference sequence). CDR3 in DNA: TGCAGTGCCGACAGGGGCTACGAGCAGTACTTC. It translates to CSADRGYEQYF.

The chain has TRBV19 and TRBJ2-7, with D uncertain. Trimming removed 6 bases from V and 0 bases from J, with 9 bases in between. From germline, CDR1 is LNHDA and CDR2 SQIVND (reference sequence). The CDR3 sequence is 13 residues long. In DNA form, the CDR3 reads TGTGCCAGTAGACCCCAGAGCTCCTACGAGCAGTACTTC. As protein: CASRPQSSYEQYF.

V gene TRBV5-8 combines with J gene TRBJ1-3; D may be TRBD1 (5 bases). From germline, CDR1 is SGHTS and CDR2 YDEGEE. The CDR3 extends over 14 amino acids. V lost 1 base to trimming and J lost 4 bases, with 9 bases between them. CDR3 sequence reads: CASSLRDRGNTIYF. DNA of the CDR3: TGTGCCAGCAGCTTGAGGGACCGAGGAAACACCATATATTTT.

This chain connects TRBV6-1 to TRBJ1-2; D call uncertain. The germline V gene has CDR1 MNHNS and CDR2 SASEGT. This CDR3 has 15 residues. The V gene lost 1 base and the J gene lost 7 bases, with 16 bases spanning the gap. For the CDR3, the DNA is TGTGCCAGCAGTGAAGGACATGGTCGTCCCTCTGGCTACACCTTC. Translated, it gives CASSEGHGRPSGYTF.

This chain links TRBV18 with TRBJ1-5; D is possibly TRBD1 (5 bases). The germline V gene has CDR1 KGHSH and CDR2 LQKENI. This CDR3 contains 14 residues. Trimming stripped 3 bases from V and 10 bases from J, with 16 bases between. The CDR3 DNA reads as TGTGCCAGCTCACCCAACGGGGGGAGAAGCCCCCAGCATTTT. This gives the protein CASSPNGGRSPQHF.

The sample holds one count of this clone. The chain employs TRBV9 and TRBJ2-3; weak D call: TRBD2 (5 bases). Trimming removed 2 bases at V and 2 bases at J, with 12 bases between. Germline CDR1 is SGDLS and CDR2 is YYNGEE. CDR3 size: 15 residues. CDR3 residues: CASSVLDSPTDTQYF. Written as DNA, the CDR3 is TGTGCCAGCAGCGTCCTGGACTCTCCCACAGATACGCAGTATTTT.

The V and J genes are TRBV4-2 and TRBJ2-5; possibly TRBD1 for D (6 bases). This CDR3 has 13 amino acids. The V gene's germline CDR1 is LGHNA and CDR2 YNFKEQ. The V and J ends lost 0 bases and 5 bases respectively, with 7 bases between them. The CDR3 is CASSQDQGETQYF. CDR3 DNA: TGTGCCAGCAGCCAAGATCAGGGGGAGACCCAGTACTTC.

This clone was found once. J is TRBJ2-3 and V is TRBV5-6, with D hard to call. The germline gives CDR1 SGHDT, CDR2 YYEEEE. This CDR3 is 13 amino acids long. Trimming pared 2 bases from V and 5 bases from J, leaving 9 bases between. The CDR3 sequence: CASSFSGGDTQYF. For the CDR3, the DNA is TGTGCCAGCAGCTTTTCAGGTGGAGATACGCAGTATTTT. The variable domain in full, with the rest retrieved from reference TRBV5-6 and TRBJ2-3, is DAGVTQSPTHLIKTRGQQVTLRCSPKSGHDTVSWYQQALGQGPQFIFQYYEEEERQRGNFPDRFSGHQFPNYSSELNVNALLLGDSALYLCASSFSGGDTQYFGPGTRLTVL.

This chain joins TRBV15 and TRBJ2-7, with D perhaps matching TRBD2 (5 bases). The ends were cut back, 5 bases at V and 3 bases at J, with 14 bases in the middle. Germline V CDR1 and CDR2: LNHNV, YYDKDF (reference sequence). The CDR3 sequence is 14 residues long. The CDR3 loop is CATSPNSGSYEQYF. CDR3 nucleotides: TGTGCCACCAGCCCTAACTCGGGGAGCTACGAGCAGTACTTC.

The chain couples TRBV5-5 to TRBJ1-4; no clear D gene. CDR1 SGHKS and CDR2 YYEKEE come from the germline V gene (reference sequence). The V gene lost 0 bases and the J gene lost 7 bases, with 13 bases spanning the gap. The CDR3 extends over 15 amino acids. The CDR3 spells CASSLAKTAVEKLFF. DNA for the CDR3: TGTGCCAGCAGCTTGGCCAAAACAGCAGTTGAAAAACTGTTTTTT.

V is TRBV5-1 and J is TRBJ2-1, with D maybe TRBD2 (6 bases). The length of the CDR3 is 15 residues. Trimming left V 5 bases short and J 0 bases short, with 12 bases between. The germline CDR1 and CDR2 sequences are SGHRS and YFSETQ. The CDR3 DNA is TGCGCCAGCAGTTCTAGCGTATACTCCTACAATGAGCAGTTCTTC. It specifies CASSSSVYSYNEQFF.

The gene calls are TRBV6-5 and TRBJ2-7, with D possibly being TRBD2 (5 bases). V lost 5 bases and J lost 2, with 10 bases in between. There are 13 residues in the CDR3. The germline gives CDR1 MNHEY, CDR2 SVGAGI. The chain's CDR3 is CASSSGYTYEQYF. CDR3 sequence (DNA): TGTGCCAGCAGTAGCGGCTACACCTACGAGCAGTACTTC.

This CDR3 is CASSEAFQGEGYTF. CDR3 DNA: TGTGCCAGCAGTGAAGCCTTCCAGGGGGAGGGCTACACCTTC. The V call is TRBV6-1, the J call TRBJ1-2; TRBD1 matches at 7 bases. V was pared by 0 bases and J by 8 bases, with 6 bases of the junction left unmatched. Germline V gene lookup returns CDR1 MNHNS and CDR2 SASEGT. CDR3 length: 14 amino acids.

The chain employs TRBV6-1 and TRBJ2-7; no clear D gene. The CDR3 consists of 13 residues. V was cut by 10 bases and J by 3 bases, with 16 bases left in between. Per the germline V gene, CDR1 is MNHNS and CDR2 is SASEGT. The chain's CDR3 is CATTPGSLYEQYF. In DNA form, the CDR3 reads TGTGCCACCACCCCCGGGTCCCTCTACGAGCAGTACTTC.

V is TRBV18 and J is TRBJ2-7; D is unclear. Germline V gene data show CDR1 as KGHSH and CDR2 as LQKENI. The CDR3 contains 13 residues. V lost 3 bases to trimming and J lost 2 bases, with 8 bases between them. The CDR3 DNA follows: TGTGCCAGCTCACCTGGGAAGGCCTACGAGCAGTACTTC. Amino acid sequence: CASSPGKAYEQYF.

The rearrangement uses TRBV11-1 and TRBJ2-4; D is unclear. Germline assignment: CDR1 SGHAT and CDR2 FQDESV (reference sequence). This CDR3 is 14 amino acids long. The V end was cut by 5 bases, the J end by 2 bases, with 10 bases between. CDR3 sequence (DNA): TGTGCCAGCAGCCCCAGCGCGTCCAAAAACATTCAGTACTTC. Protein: CASSPSASKNIQYF.

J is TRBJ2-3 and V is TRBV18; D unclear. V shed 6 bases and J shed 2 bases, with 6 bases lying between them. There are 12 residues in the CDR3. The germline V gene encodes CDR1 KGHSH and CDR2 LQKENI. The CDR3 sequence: CASSVLTDTQYF. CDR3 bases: TGTGCCAGCTCCGTCCTCACAGATACGCAGTATTTT.

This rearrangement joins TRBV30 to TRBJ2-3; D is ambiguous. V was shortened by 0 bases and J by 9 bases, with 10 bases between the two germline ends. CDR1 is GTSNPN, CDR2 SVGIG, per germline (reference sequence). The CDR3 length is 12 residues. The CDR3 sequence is CAWSVALATQYF. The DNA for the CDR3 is TGTGCCTGGAGTGTGGCGCTGGCCACGCAGTATTTT.

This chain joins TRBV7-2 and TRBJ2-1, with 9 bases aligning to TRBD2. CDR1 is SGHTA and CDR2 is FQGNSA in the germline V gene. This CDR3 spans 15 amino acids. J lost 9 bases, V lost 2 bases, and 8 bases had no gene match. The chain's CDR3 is CASSLLAGVVGEQFF. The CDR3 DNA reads TGTGCCAGCAGCTTATTAGCGGGAGTGGTGGGTGAGCAGTTCTTC.

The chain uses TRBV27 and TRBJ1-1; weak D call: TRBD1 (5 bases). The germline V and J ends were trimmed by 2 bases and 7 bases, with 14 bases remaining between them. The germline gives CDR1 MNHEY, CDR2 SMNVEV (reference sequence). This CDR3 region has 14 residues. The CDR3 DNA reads TGTGCCAGCAGTTTAGTGGCAGGGAGGGGTGAAGCTTTCTTT. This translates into CASSLVAGRGEAFF.

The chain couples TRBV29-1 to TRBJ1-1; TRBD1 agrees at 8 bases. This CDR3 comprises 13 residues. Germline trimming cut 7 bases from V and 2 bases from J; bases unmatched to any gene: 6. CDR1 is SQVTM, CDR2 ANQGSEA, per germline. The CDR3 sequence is CSGRTGRNTEAFF. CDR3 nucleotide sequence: TGCAGCGGGCGGACAGGGCGAAACACTGAAGCTTTCTTT.

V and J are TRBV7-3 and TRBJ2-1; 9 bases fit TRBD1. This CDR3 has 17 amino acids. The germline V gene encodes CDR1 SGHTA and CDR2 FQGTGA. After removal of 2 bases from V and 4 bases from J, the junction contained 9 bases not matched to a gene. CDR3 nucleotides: TGTGCCAGCAGCTTAGCCGGTGAGACAGGGGGTTACAATGAGCAGTTCTTC. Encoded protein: CASSLAGETGGYNEQFF. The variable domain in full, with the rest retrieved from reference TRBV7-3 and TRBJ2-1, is GAGVSQTPSNKVTEKGKYVELRCDPISGHTALYWYRQSLGQGPEFLIYFQGTGAADDSGLPNDRFFAVRPEGSVSTLKIQRTERGDSAVYLCASSLAGETGGYNEQFFGPGTRLTVL.

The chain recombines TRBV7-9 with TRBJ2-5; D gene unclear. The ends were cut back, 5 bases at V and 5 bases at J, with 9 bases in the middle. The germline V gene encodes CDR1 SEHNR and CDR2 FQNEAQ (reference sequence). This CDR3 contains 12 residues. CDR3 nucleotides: TGTGCCAGCAGCCGCGTTATGGAGACCCAGTACTTC. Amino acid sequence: CASSRVMETQYF.

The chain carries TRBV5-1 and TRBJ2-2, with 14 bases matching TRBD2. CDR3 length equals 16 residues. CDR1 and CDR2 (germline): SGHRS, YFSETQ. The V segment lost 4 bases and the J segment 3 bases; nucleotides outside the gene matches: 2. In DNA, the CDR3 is TGCGCCAGCAGCCCGGGACTAGCGGGGGACACCGGGGAGCTGTTTTTT. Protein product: CASSPGLAGDTGELFF.

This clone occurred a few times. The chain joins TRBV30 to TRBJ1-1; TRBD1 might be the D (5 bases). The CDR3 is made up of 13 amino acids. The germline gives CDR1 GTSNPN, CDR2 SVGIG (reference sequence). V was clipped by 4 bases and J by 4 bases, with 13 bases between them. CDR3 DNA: TGTGCCTGGATTTTTAGGGGACCCACTGAAGCTTTCTTT. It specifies CAWIFRGPTEAFF.

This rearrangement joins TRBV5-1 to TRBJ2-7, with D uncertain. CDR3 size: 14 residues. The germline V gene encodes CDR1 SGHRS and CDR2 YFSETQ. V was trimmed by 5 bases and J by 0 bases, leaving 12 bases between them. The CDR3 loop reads CASRYADSSYEQYF. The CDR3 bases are TGCGCCAGCAGATATGCAGATAGCTCCTACGAGCAGTACTTC.

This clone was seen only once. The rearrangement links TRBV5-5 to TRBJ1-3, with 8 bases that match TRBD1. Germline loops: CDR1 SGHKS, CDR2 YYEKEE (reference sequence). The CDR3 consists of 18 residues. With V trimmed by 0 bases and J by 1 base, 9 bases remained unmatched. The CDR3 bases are TGTGCCAGCAGCTTGGCCAGTGGACAGGGTTTGTCTGGAAACACCATATATTTT. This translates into CASSLASGQGLSGNTIYF. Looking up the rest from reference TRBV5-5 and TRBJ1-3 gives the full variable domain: DAGVTQSPTHLIKTRGQQVTLRCSPISGHKSVSWYQQVLGQGPQFIFQYYEKEERGRGNFPDRFSARQFPNYSSELNVNALLLGDSALYLCASSLASGQGLSGNTIYFGEGSWLTVV.

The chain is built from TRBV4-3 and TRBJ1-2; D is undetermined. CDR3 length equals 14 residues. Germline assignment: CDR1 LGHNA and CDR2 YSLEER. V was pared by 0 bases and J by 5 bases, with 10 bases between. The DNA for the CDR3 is TGCGCCAGCAGCCAAGATCGGAACAGTTATGGCTACACCTTC. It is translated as CASSQDRNSYGYTF.

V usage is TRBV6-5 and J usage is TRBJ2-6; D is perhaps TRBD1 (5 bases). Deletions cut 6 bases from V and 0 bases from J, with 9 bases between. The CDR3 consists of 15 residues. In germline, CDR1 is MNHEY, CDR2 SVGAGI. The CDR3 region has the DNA TGTGCCAGCAGCTGGACATTCTCTGGGGCCAACGTCCTGACTTTC. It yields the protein CASSWTFSGANVLTF.

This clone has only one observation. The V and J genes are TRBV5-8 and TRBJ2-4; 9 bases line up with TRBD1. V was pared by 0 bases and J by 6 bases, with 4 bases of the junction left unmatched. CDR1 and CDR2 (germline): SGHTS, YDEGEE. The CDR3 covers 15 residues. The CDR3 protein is CASSLGWTGVNIQYF. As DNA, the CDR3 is TGTGCCAGCAGCTTGGGATGGACAGGGGTAAACATTCAGTACTTC.

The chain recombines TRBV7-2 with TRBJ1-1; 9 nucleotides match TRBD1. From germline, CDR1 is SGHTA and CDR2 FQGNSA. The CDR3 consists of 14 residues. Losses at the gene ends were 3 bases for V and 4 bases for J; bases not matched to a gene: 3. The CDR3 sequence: CASSFRQGGTEAFF. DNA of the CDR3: TGTGCCAGCAGCTTTCGACAGGGGGGCACTGAAGCTTTCTTT.